This T cell receptor (beta chain) was obtained from a study of OX40 agonist ivuxolimab in advanced cancers. Findings and limits, study-wide: Patients who responded partially at 0.1-3.0 mg/kg showed clonal expansion ranking among the lowest.

Here immunoSEQ multiplex PCR was the method, and the copy in TCRdb shows in-frame clones only, minus some. The sample contains tens of thousands of clones, 85% to 95% of which appear only once. As to this clone: Its antigen is unknown.

The ends were cut back, 0 bases at V and 5 bases at J, with 11 bases in the middle. The germline V gene encodes CDR1 ENHRY and CDR2 SYGVKD. The CDR3 is 15 amino acids. The source was CD4+ or CD8+ T cells sorted from blood, collected in a trial of the OX40 agonist ivuxolimab. The TCR was taken from an adult with an advanced solid tumor such as melanoma, head and neck, liver or kidney cancer. The V call is TRBV10-3, the J call TRBJ2-1, with a weak D call TRBD2 (6 bases). CDR3 in DNA: TGTGCCATCAGTGAGTCATCTCCGGGGGACAATGAGCAGTTCTTC. Translated: CAISESSPGDNEQFF.